This T cell receptor beta chain was captured by sequencing in a study of T cell responses to AZD1222 COVID-19 vaccine. Overall study findings and caveats: The donor cohort was predominantly white British with a female majority, and clonal diversity may have been underestimated. Only a handful of AZD1222 recipients, roughly six in all, had baseline seropositivity.

Only in-frame clones appear in the TCRdb table, and some are missing; sequencing was by immunoSEQ multiplex PCR. This table holds approximately 120,000 clones, roughly 87% found once. Details on this clone: Its antigen remains unknown.

Germline CDR1 reads MRHNA; CDR2 reads SNTAGT. This CDR3 comprises 15 residues. Germline trimming cut 6 bases from V and 6 bases from J; bases unmatched to any gene: 8. The chain links TRBV6-4 to TRBJ2-1; 10 nucleotides agree with TRBD2. The receptor was isolated from an adult in good health. The sample in question was peripheral blood, obtained on day 0 of MenACWY control vaccination. The CDR3 DNA reads as TGTGCCAGCAGCCTTCTAGCGGGAGATCGCAATGAGCAGTTCTTC. This encodes CASSLLAGDRNEQFF.